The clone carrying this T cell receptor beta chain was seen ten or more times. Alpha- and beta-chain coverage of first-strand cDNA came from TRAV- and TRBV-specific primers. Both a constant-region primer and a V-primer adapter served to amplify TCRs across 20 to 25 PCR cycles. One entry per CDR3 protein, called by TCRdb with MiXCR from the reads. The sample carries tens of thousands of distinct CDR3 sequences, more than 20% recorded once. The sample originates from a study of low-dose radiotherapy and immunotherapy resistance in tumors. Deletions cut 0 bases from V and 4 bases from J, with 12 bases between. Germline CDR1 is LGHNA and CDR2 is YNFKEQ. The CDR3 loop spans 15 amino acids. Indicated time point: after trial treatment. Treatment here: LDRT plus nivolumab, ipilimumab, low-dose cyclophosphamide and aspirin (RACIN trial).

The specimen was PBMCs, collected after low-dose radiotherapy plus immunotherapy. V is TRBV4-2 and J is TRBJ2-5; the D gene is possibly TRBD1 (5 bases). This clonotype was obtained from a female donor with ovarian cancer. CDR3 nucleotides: TGTGCCAGCAGCCAAGAAATGGGGCTTCTAGAGACCCAGTACTTC. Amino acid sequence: CASSQEMGLLETQYF.